One and the same sample provided the 9 T cell receptor beta chains below, sequenced in a study of T-cell memory formation after mild COVID-19. TCRdb used MiXCR to reprocess the 5' RACE reads, holding one entry per CDR3 protein. The repertoire holds 300,000 to 400,000 distinct CDR3 sequences, around 27% seen once, with roughly 14% in the top ten. Sample: PBMCs or a T cell subset sorted from them (not recorded which). These receptor sequences come from an adult woman who had mild COVID-19 (a few samples of this study predate the infection). Cell type and time point are not known.

This rearrangement joins TRBV6-2 or TRBV6-3 to TRBJ2-1, with TRBD2 matching over 9 bases. This CDR3 comprises 14 residues. V was pared by 3 bases and J by 9 bases, with 6 bases of the junction left unmatched. Looked up from germline, CDR1 is MNHEY and CDR2 is SVGEGT. The CDR3 here is CASSYPSGKLEQFF. In DNA, the CDR3 is TGTGCCAGCAGTTATCCTAGCGGGAAACTTGAGCAGTTCTTC.

CDR3 loop: CATSKQPSGGRADTQYF. CDR3 nucleotide sequence: TGTGCCACCAGCAAACAACCATCGGGCGGGAGGGCAGATACGCAGTATTTT. The genes are TRBV15 and TRBJ2-3; the match to TRBD2 covers 9 bases. J gave up 4 bases and V 4 bases, and 12 bases lay outside the gene matches. The CDR3 is made up of 17 amino acids. Germline CDR1 and CDR2: LNHNV and YYDKDF (reference sequence).

Here the CDR3 reads CASSQSFDRAFGANVLTF. CDR3 bases: TGCGCCAGCAGTCAATCGTTTGACAGGGCGTTCGGGGCCAACGTCCTGACTTTC. The V call is TRBV23-1, the J call TRBJ2-6; 7 positions match TRBD1. TRBV23-1 qualifies as an ORF whose function is uncertain. The ends lost 0 bases at V and 4 bases at J; junction bases unmatched: 9. This CDR3 has 18 amino acids.

This clonotype was found a few times. The chain couples TRBV25-1 to TRBJ2-7; 11 bases fit TRBD2. The CDR3 loop spans 17 amino acids. Germline CDR1 MGHDK, CDR2 SYGVNS. V was clipped by 8 bases and J by 0 bases; unmatched bases: 12. The CDR3 reads CASEVRLAGGSSYEQYF. CDR3 DNA sequence: TGTGCCAGCGAAGTGCGGTTAGCGGGGGGGAGCTCCTACGAGCAGTACTTC.

This sequence joins TRBV9 and TRBJ2-3, with D perhaps TRBD2 (5 bases). The germline V and J ends were trimmed by 3 bases and 0 bases, with 14 bases remaining between them. Looked up from germline, CDR1 is SGDLS and CDR2 is YYNGEE. The CDR3 is 16 residues long. The CDR3 region has the DNA TGTGCCAGCAGCGCCGGACTGACCGCTAGCACAGATACGCAGTATTTT. The encoded protein is CASSAGLTASTDTQYF.

Regarding this clonotype: The junction departs from germline at one end; a sequencing error may be responsible. This rearrangement joins TRBV6-4 to TRBJ2-7; perhaps TRBD2 as D (5 bases). The CDR3 extends over 17 amino acids. The germline gives CDR1 MRHNA, CDR2 SNTAGT. CDR3 sequence (DNA): TGTGCCAGCAGGCCCCCGTTCTTGATTAGCGTGTCCTACAAGCAGTACTTC. Translation: CASRPPFLISVSYKQYF.

This clonotype was counted between two and nine times. CDR3 nucleotides: TGTGCCAGTAGGGGACTAGCGGGTGCCAATGAGCAGTTCTTC. As protein: CASRGLAGANEQFF. V usage is TRBV7-6 and J usage is TRBJ2-1; 12 nucleotides line up with TRBD2. Germline V gene lookup returns CDR1 SGHVS and CDR2 FNYEAQ. The CDR3 length is 14 residues. V lost 9 bases and J lost 6; bases outside the gene matches: 6.

This chain connects TRBV2 to TRBJ2-3; D is unclear. CDR1 is SNHLY and CDR2 is FYNNEI in the germline V gene. Trimming removed 3 bases at V and 5 bases at J, with 6 bases between. This CDR3 has 12 residues. The CDR3 DNA sequence: TGTGCCAGCAGTGAGCCGGGAGATACGCAGTATTTT. The encoded protein is CASSEPGDTQYF.

In nucleotides, the CDR3 is TGTGCCAGCAGCTTAGCGGGGACAGGGCGGAACACTGAAGCTTTCTTT. Its protein is CASSLAGTGRNTEAFF. The chain has TRBV7-8 and TRBJ1-1, with 9 bases aligning to TRBD1. CDR1 and CDR2 (germline): SGHVS, FQNEAQ. The CDR3 sequence is 16 residues long. The junction had 3 bases not matched to a gene; V was cut back by 0 bases and J by 1 base.